Here is one T cell receptor (beta chain) with its context. The antigen remains unidentified. This sample is part of a study of beta chain features in type 1 diabetes. General study results and limits: Within each of all four CD4+ subsets, Type 1 diabetes patients had TCRB CDR3s that were moderately but significantly shorter.

Of the isolated RNA, all was reverse transcribed, and so the sequenced material was expressed TCRB transcripts. TCRdb's table, derived via immunoSEQ multiplex PCR, lists solely in-frame clones and lacks some. In the table there are 100,000 to 150,000 clones, about 10% of which are singletons. This CDR3 spans 14 amino acids. Germline assignment: CDR1 SGDLS and CDR2 YYNGEE. The V end was cut by 0 bases, the J end by 6 bases, with 12 bases between. Material for sequencing was central memory CD4+ T cells from blood. The sequence derives from a man aged 25 to 40 with type 1 diabetes. The chain carries TRBV9 and TRBJ2-5, with D tentatively TRBD1 (5 bases). The CDR3 loop is CASSVEGRAKTQYF. The CDR3 nucleotides are TGTGCCAGCAGCGTAGAAGGCAGGGCGAAGACCCAGTACTTC.